The 23 T cell receptor beta chains presented below share a single source sample, sequenced in a study of T cells in Graves' hyperthyroidism and ophthalmopathy. Amplified TCR beta CDR3 regions came from RNA transcripts. A set of HTBI primers served as the primers for a first-round RT-PCR of the TCR CDR3. TCRdb called the multiplex PCR reads again in MiXCR, with one record for every CDR3 protein. The table has about 510,000 distinct CDR3 sequences, 13% to 15% seen once. What was sequenced was blood. The receptors come from a woman in her forties with Graves' hyperthyroidism.

This clonotype was seen a few times. A much larger clone lies one base from this, so it may be a read error. The genes are TRBV2 and TRBJ1-5, with 10 bases lining up with TRBD1. CDR1 and CDR2 from the germline V gene are SNHLY and FYNNEI. With V trimmed by 7 bases and J by 9 bases, 15 bases remained unmatched. The CDR3 has 16 residues. In nucleotides, the CDR3 is TGTGCCAGCAACCGGGACAGGGGAAGCCTAGATCGGCCCCAGCATTTT. It specifies CASNRDRGSLDRPQHF. Based on the CDR3 plus reference TRBV2 and TRBJ1-5, the full variable domain is EPEVTQTPSHQVTQMGQEVILRCVPISNHLYFYWYRQILGQKVEFLVSFYNNEISEKSEIFDDQFSVERPDGSNFTLKIRSTKLEDSAMYFCASNRDRGSLDRPQHFGDGTRLSIL.

Turning to this clonotype: One junction end does not reproduce the germline sequence, and a read error may be involved. The gene calls are TRBV4-1 and TRBJ2-3, with D maybe TRBD1 (6 bases). Germline CDR1 MGHRA, CDR2 YSYEKL. The CDR3 has 15 residues. The CDR3 DNA follows: TGCGCCAGCAGCCTAAAACAGGGTAGCACAGATACGCGGTATTTT. Protein sequence: CASSLKQGSTDTRYF.

This clonotype was found many times. The chain is built from TRBV2 and TRBJ2-2; D is uncertain. The CDR3 totals 16 residues. The V end was cut by 2 bases, the J end by 4 bases, with 14 bases between. The germline V gene has CDR1 SNHLY and CDR2 FYNNEI. The CDR3 nucleotides are TGTGCCAGCAGTGAAACGGTTTATGGCATCACCGGGGAGCTGTTTTTT. Translating gives CASSETVYGITGELFF.

This clonotype was recorded many times. The chain combines TRBV13 with TRBJ2-5; possible D gene TRBD1, 6 bases. This CDR3 spans 13 amino acids. V lost 6 bases to trimming and J lost 5 bases, with 13 bases between them. Per germline, CDR1 PRHDT and CDR2 FYEKMQ (reference sequence). The CDR3 loop reads CASRPAGGETQYF. The CDR3 coding sequence is TGTGCCAGCAGACCGGCTGGGGGCGAGACCCAGTACTTC.

This clonotype came up many times. The V gene is TRBV3-1, the J gene TRBJ2-7, with a possible D match to TRBD2 (6 bases). CDR1 and CDR2 from the germline V gene are LGHDT and YNNKEL (reference sequence). Trimming shortened V by 5 bases and J by 0 bases, and 14 bases separated the two germline ends. There are 15 residues in the CDR3. CDR3 in DNA: TGTGCCAGCAGCTTCAGCGGGCCGAGCTCCTACGAGCAGTACTTC. It specifies CASSFSGPSSYEQYF.

This chain joins TRBV14 and TRBJ2-5; the D gene could be TRBD1 or TRBD2 (5 bases each). This CDR3 has 16 residues. Between the trimmed V and J ends, which lost 4 bases and 2 bases, there was a span of 17 bases. Germline V gene lookup returns CDR1 SGHDN and CDR2 FVKESK. This CDR3 is CASSPPGQGAQETQYF. For the CDR3, the DNA is TGTGCCAGCAGCCCGCCGGGGCAGGGAGCTCAAGAGACCCAGTACTTC.

This clonotype came up many times. The chain carries TRBV6-1 and TRBJ1-1, with D possibly TRBD1 on 5 matching bases. V shed 6 bases and J shed 5 bases, with 13 bases lying between them. The CDR3 is 13 amino acids. CDR1 and CDR2 (germline): MNHNS, SASEGT. In DNA form, the CDR3 reads TGTGCCAGCAGGATCGGGGGTAGGACTGAAGCTTTCTTT. Translated, it gives CASRIGGRTEAFF.

This clonotype was seen a handful of times. The chain joins TRBV7-2 to TRBJ1-3, with D possibly matching TRBD1 (5 bases). Trimming cost V 3 bases and J 4 bases, with 7 bases left between them. The germline V gene encodes CDR1 SGHTA and CDR2 FQGNSA. This CDR3 comprises 13 residues. CDR3: CASSFWDGNTIYF. The CDR3, as DNA: TGTGCCAGCAGCTTTTGGGACGGAAACACCATATATTTT.

This clonotype appeared many times. DNA for the CDR3: TGTGCCAGCAGCTTGCCGGGACTAGAGAATGAGCAGTTCTTC. This sequence encodes CASSLPGLENEQFF. The chain joins TRBV7-9 to TRBJ2-1, with TRBD2 matching 8 bases. Germline CDR1 is SEHNR and CDR2 is FQNEAQ (reference sequence). The CDR3 extends over 14 amino acids. Trimming took 3 bases from V and 7 from J; bases not matched to a gene: 5.

V is TRBV4-1 and J is TRBJ2-7; 10 nucleotides agree with TRBD2. V shed 1 base, J shed 4 bases, and the junction held 10 bases outside the gene matches. This CDR3 has 17 residues. The germline V gene encodes CDR1 MGHRA and CDR2 YSYEKL. The DNA for the CDR3 is TGCGCCAGCAGCCAAGTGATAGCGGGAGGTTATGGGTACGAGCAGTACTTC. This sequence encodes CASSQVIAGGYGYEQYF.

The table lists this clonotype with a few counts. This sequence joins TRBV20-1 and TRBJ2-1, with 14 bases aligning to TRBD2. Germline-derived CDR1 and CDR2 are DFQATT and SNEGSKA (reference sequence). The CDR3 covers 16 residues. Trimming cost V 0 bases and J 10 bases; bases outside gene matches: 8. Here the CDR3 DNA reads TGCAGTGCTAGAGATATGGGACTAGCGGGAGTGGGGGAGCAGTTCTTC. This sequence encodes CSARDMGLAGVGEQFF.

V and J are TRBV19 and TRBJ2-7; 14 nucleotides match TRBD2. Germline V gene sequence: CDR1 LNHDA, CDR2 SQIVND (reference sequence). This CDR3 spans 17 amino acids. The V segment lost 3 bases and the J segment 1 base; nucleotides outside the gene matches: 5. The CDR3 DNA reads TGTGCCAGTAGTATCGGACTAGCGGGAGGCCCGTCCTACGAGCAGTACTTC. This gives the protein CASSIGLAGGPSYEQYF.

This clonotype was seen at least ten times. The chain combines TRBV18 with TRBJ1-2; 8 nucleotides line up with TRBD1. J was trimmed by 4 bases and V by 4 bases; bases with no gene match: 5. This CDR3 comprises 14 residues. Germline V gives CDR1 KGHSH, CDR2 LQKENI. CDR3: CASSQDRELYGYTF. The CDR3 DNA sequence: TGTGCCAGCTCACAGGACAGGGAACTCTATGGCTACACCTTC.

There are many counts of this clonotype. This chain links TRBV4-1 with TRBJ2-7; TRBD1 matches at 12 bases. With 1 base clipped from V and 6 bases from J, the junction kept 4 bases outside the gene matches. Per the germline V gene, CDR1 is MGHRA and CDR2 is YSYEKL. The CDR3 is 15 residues long. The CDR3 coding sequence is TGCGCCAGCAGCCAAGCCGGGACAGGGGGCTCCGAGCAGTACTTC. It translates to CASSQAGTGGSEQYF.

This clonotype was picked up many times. V usage is TRBV7-2 and J usage is TRBJ2-3, with 9 bases lining up with TRBD2. The CDR3 totals 20 residues. V lost 5 bases to trimming and J lost 3 bases; unmatched junction nucleotides: 21. Per the germline V gene, CDR1 is SGHTA and CDR2 is FQGNSA. Here the CDR3 DNA reads TGTGCCAGCAGCCGCCTCTCGAGTTATTTAGCGGGAGATGTAACAGATACGCAGTATTTT. Translating it yields CASSRLSSYLAGDVTDTQYF.

This clonotype was found a few times. V is TRBV5-1 and J is TRBJ1-1; D may be TRBD1 (5 bases). This CDR3 has 14 residues. V was cut by 4 bases and J by 4 bases, with 14 bases left in between. Germline CDR1 SGHRS, CDR2 YFSETQ. The chain's CDR3 is CASSLGPLGTEAFF. CDR3 coding DNA: TGCGCCAGCAGCCTGGGACCTCTGGGCACTGAAGCTTTCTTT.

This clonotype has a count of ten or more. The V gene is TRBV5-1, the J gene TRBJ1-1, with D perhaps TRBD1 (6 bases). From germline, CDR1 is SGHRS and CDR2 YFSETQ. Trimming took off 0 bases at V and 8 bases at J, with 14 bases between the two ends. This CDR3 has 14 residues. The DNA for the CDR3 is TGCGCCAGCAGCTTGGAAGGCCAGGGGAAGGAAGCTTTCTTT. This codes for CASSLEGQGKEAFF.

Ten or more counts support this clonotype. The CDR3 reads CSARAGRGQSGTQYF. The DNA of the CDR3 is TGCAGTGCTAGAGCGGGGCGGGGTCAGTCCGGGACCCAGTACTTC. J is TRBJ2-5 and V is TRBV20-1; perhaps TRBD2 as D (6 bases). CDR1 and CDR2 (germline): DFQATT, SNEGSKA (reference sequence). The CDR3 spans 15 residues. V lost 1 base, J lost 7 bases, and 19 bases lay in between.

This clonotype has a handful of counts. CDR3 protein: CASSSSGPYGYTF. CDR3 nucleotide sequence: TGTGCCAGCAGCTCATCTGGGCCTTATGGCTACACCTTC. J is TRBJ1-2 and V is TRBV11-2; D is uncertain. This CDR3 has 13 amino acids. V dropped 4 bases and J dropped 5 bases, with 11 bases sitting between them. Germline CDR1 and CDR2: SGHAT and FQNNGV.

This clonotype was seen a handful of times. V usage is TRBV12-3 or TRBV12-4 and J usage is TRBJ2-1; TRBD2 matches at 11 bases. The V and J ends lost 0 bases and 4 bases, in that order; junction bases with no gene match: 2. This CDR3 has 16 residues. The CDR3 sequence: CASSLASGRDYNEQFF. CDR3 in DNA: TGTGCCAGCAGTTTAGCTAGCGGGAGGGATTACAATGAGCAGTTCTTC.

This clonotype was seen only a few times. V gene TRBV28 combines with J gene TRBJ2-1; 7 bases line up with TRBD2. V was clipped by 5 bases and J by 8 bases; unmatched bases: 9. The CDR3 length is 14 residues. Germline-derived CDR1 and CDR2 are MDHEN and SYDVKM. The CDR3 spells CASSTLTSNHEQFF. As DNA, the CDR3 is TGTGCCAGCAGTACCTTGACTAGCAACCATGAGCAGTTCTTC.

This clonotype was picked up many times. DNA of the CDR3: TGTGCCAGCAGTGAAGGTGGCGGGAGTAACGAGCAGTACTTC. Amino acids: CASSEGGGSNEQYF. The chain joins TRBV2 to TRBJ2-7; 7 bases are a match to TRBD2. This CDR3 is built from 14 residues. J lost 5 bases, V lost 1 base, and 5 bases had no gene match. The V gene's germline CDR1 is SNHLY and CDR2 FYNNEI.

This clonotype was seen repeatedly, ten times or more. The J gene is TRBJ1-2, the V gene TRBV6-6; a weak D match, TRBD1 (5 bases). The CDR3 loop spans 15 amino acids. V was shortened by 1 base and J by 4 bases, with 13 bases between the two germline ends. CDR1 and CDR2 from the germline V gene are MNHNY and SVGAGI (reference sequence). The CDR3 DNA reads TGTGCCAGCAGTTACTGGTCAACCGGGGGCTATGGCTACACCTTC. This encodes CASSYWSTGGYGYTF.